This T cell receptor (beta chain) was captured by sequencing in a study of blood T cells in healthy people across ages. Study-wide points: Without sorted subsets, naive and antigen-experienced compartments could not be conclusively compared. Fewer expanded clones and more diversity marked long-lived versus aged donors.

After removal of 5 bases from V and 5 bases from J, the junction contained 8 bases not matched to a gene. Germline loops: CDR1 MGHDK, CDR2 SYGVNS. CDR3 length: 15 amino acids. The study drew donors from healthy Caucasian individuals in Russia aged about 6 to 90. In this sample, this clonotype turned up a few times. The antigen remains unidentified. Next came a second PCR, run for roughly 6 to 11 cycles, which used a sample-barcoded 5' primer along with a J-beta primer mix. All cDNA molecules were each tagged by a template-switch adaptor with 12 random nucleotides. TCRdb analysed the 5' RACE reads with MiXCR anew, one entry per CDR3 protein. Counted here are 1.5 million to 2 million distinct CDR3 sequences, roughly 32% occurring once; the ten biggest clones make up roughly 10%.

The gene calls are TRBV25-1 and TRBJ1-1; 10 nucleotides match TRBD1. The sequencing sample was made of blood. The sequence was obtained from a woman aged 25 to 39 in good health. The CDR3 loop is CASSPMTGGSTEAFF. The CDR3 coding sequence is TGTGCCAGCAGTCCAATGACAGGGGGCAGTACTGAAGCTTTCTTT.